The 26 T cell receptor beta chains presented below share a single source sample, sequenced in a study of blood T cell repertoires in COVID-19. Measured with immunoSEQ multiplex PCR; TCRdb has only the in-frame clones, and not every one. The table lists about 230,000 clones, approximately 83% of them singletons. The sequenced sample was peripheral blood. Source of these receptors: a man in his forties or fifties with acute or convalescent COVID-19.

This clone was picked up many times. This chain joins TRBV2 and TRBJ2-7; D possibly corresponds to TRBD2 (5 bases). Germline CDR1 SNHLY, CDR2 FYNNEI. This CDR3 comprises 13 residues. Trimming left V 4 bases short and J 3 bases short, with 10 bases between. The CDR3 protein is CASSGTVSYEQYF. For the CDR3, the DNA is TGTGCCAGCAGTGGGACTGTGAGCTACGAGCAGTACTTC. Supplemented by reference TRBV2 and TRBJ2-7, the full variable domain reads EPEVTQTPSHQVTQMGQEVILRCVPISNHLYFYWYRQILGQKVEFLVSFYNNEISEKSEIFDDQFSVERPDGSNFTLKIRSTKLEDSAMYFCASSGTVSYEQYFGPGTRLTVT.

The chain links TRBV4-3 to TRBJ2-2, with 8 positions matching TRBD2. Germline CDR1 and CDR2: LGHNA and YSLEER. The CDR3 runs to 17 residues. V lost 3 bases and J lost 4; bases outside the gene matches: 10. CDR3 sequence (DNA): TGCGCCAGCAGCCAGAAGGCGTTCGGGGGGGCCACCGGGGAGCTGTTTTTT. It translates to CASSQKAFGGATGELFF.

This clone was observed a few times. The V gene is TRBV3-1 (or the pseudogene TRBV3-2), the J gene TRBJ2-1; the match to TRBD2 covers 7 bases. V lost 6 bases and J lost 2; bases outside the gene matches: 7. Germline CDR1 reads LGHDT; CDR2 reads YNNKEL (reference sequence). The CDR3 totals 15 residues. The chain's CDR3 is CASSSAGSPYNEQFF. The CDR3 DNA sequence: TGTGCCAGCAGTTCAGCGGGAAGCCCCTACAATGAGCAGTTCTTC.

The rearrangement joins TRBV19 to TRBJ1-2; tentative D call: TRBD1 (5 bases). The V and J ends lost 1 base and 1 base respectively, with 19 bases between them. Per germline, CDR1 LNHDA and CDR2 SQIVND (reference sequence). There are 18 residues in the CDR3. For the CDR3, the DNA is TGTGCCAGTAGTATAGCGGACAACCTCGTTAAGCTTAACTATGGCTACACCTTC. As protein: CASSIADNLVKLNYGYTF. Full variable domain (outside the CDR3, taken from reference TRBV19 and TRBJ1-2): DGGITQSPKYLFRKEGQNVTLSCEQNLNHDAMYWYRQDPGQGLRLIYYSQIVNDFQKGDIAEGYSVSREKKESFPLTVTSAQKNPTAFYLCASSIADNLVKLNYGYTFGSGTRLTVV.

The V gene is TRBV5-1, the J gene TRBJ2-7; D is possibly TRBD1 (6 bases). V dropped 3 bases and J dropped 2 bases, with 12 bases sitting between them. The germline CDR1 and CDR2 sequences are SGHRS and YFSETQ. This CDR3 is built from 14 residues. CDR3 nucleotide sequence: TGCGCCAGCAGCTACGACAGGATAACCTACGAGCAGTACTTC. Translation: CASSYDRITYEQYF.

The chain combines TRBV10-3 with TRBJ1-2; D gene unclear. This CDR3 comprises 16 residues. Trimming took 0 bases from V and 5 from J, leaving 16 bases between them. The V gene's germline CDR1 is ENHRY and CDR2 SYGVKD. The CDR3 loop is CAISESGSREKYGYTF. The CDR3 DNA reads as TGTGCCATCAGTGAGTCGGGCAGTAGGGAGAAATATGGCTACACCTTC.

The chain uses TRBV10-3 and TRBJ2-2; D unclear. This CDR3 spans 16 amino acids. Trimming took off 0 bases at V and 0 bases at J, with 8 bases between the two ends. The germline CDR1 and CDR2 sequences are ENHRY and SYGVKD. The CDR3 DNA reads TGTGCCATCAGTGAGTCTAAGAGTACGAACACCGGGGAGCTGTTTTTT. It is translated as CAISESKSTNTGELFF.

This sequence joins TRBV3-1 (or the pseudogene TRBV3-2) and TRBJ2-7, with D possibly TRBD2 on 5 matching bases. The CDR3 runs 13 residues. Trimming removed 4 bases at V and 2 bases at J, with 9 bases between. Germline lookup yields CDR1 LGHDT and CDR2 YNNKEL (reference sequence). CDR3 protein: CASSLDSTYEQYF. The CDR3 DNA follows: TGTGCCAGCAGCCTGGACTCCACCTACGAGCAGTACTTC.

The CDR3 region is CASSSLQGVRTEAFF. The CDR3, as DNA: TGCGCCAGCAGCTCACTACAGGGGGTACGCACTGAAGCTTTCTTT. This chain links TRBV5-1 with TRBJ1-1; 8 bases align to TRBD1. CDR1 is SGHRS, CDR2 YFSETQ, per germline. The junction had 8 bases not matched to a gene; V was cut back by 3 bases and J by 4 bases. The CDR3 extends over 15 amino acids.

V gene TRBV29-1 combines with J gene TRBJ1-1; unclear D gene. Trimming stripped 1 base from V and 6 bases from J, with 24 bases between. The CDR3 is 17 residues long. In germline, CDR1 is SQVTM, CDR2 ANQGSEA. Written as DNA, the CDR3 is TGCAGCGTTGAAGTTCCTGGCCTGTCTTCTTCAGGCCCTGAAGCTTTCTTT. Its translation: CSVEVPGLSSSGPEAFF.

The CDR3, as DNA: TGTGCCAGCAGCCAAGCGACAGCCACTGAAGCTTTCTTT. This codes for CASSQATATEAFF. This sequence joins TRBV3-1 (or the pseudogene TRBV3-2) and TRBJ1-1, with TRBD1 as a possible D gene (5 bases). Trimming took 1 base from V and 4 from J, leaving 7 bases between them. CDR3 size: 13 residues. Per germline, CDR1 LGHDT and CDR2 YNNKEL (reference sequence).

This clone was counted many times. V gene TRBV6-4 combines with J gene TRBJ1-1, with 11 bases identical to TRBD1. J gave up 11 bases and V 3 bases, and 8 bases lay outside the gene matches. CDR3 length equals 14 residues. Germline V gene sequence: CDR1 MRHNA, CDR2 SNTAGT. The CDR3 protein is CASSDSGQGGRAFF. The DNA of the CDR3 is TGTGCCAGCAGTGATTCGGGACAGGGGGGACGGGCTTTCTTT.

The V gene is TRBV6-1, the J gene TRBJ2-1; D uncertain. The germline gives CDR1 MNHNS, CDR2 SASEGT. V was shortened by 2 bases and J by 6 bases, with 8 bases between the two germline ends. The CDR3 sequence is 13 residues long. Here the CDR3 reads CASSEIVGNEQFF. The CDR3 nucleotides are TGTGCCAGCAGTGAAATAGTCGGCAATGAGCAGTTCTTC.

The rearrangement uses TRBV2 and TRBJ2-3, with a possible D match to TRBD2 (5 bases). The V gene lost 7 bases and the J gene lost 5 bases, with 16 bases spanning the gap. CDR1 and CDR2 from the germline V gene are SNHLY and FYNNEI. The CDR3 covers 14 residues. CDR3 sequence (DNA): TGTGCCAGCACGGACTGGGCTGGGGTAGATACGCAGTATTTT. This gives the protein CASTDWAGVDTQYF.

This clone was picked up one time. The chain combines TRBV7-8 with TRBJ1-1; 7 bases line up with TRBD1. Germline CDR1 SGHVS, CDR2 FQNEAQ. There are 13 residues in the CDR3. Trimming took 5 bases from V and 5 from J; bases not matched to a gene: 5. The CDR3 spells CASSRGGITEAFF. The CDR3 region has the DNA TGTGCCAGCAGCCGAGGGGGCATTACTGAAGCTTTCTTT.

This clone was picked up one time. The gene calls are TRBV19 and TRBJ2-1, with D maybe TRBD1 (5 bases). From germline, CDR1 is LNHDA and CDR2 SQIVND (reference sequence). The V end lost 4 bases, the J end lost 6 bases, and 22 bases lay between the germline ends. This CDR3 comprises 17 residues. The DNA for the CDR3 is TGTGCCAGTAGTACCTCGACACGCCAAAGGGGTTTCAATGAGCAGTTCTTC. Translated, it gives CASSTSTRQRGFNEQFF.

The chain joins TRBV19 to TRBJ1-5, with 8 bases identical to TRBD1. Germline loops: CDR1 LNHDA, CDR2 SQIVND (reference sequence). V shed 5 bases, J shed 1 base, and the junction held 7 bases outside the gene matches. This CDR3 has 16 amino acids. CDR3 sequence reads: CASSSWTGLSNQPQHF. Written as DNA, the CDR3 is TGTGCCAGTAGTTCTTGGACAGGGCTAAGCAATCAGCCCCAGCATTTT.

The rearrangement joins TRBV19 to TRBJ1-5; weak D call: TRBD1 (5 bases). CDR3 length: 15 residues. Per germline, CDR1 LNHDA and CDR2 SQIVND (reference sequence). V lost 3 bases, J lost 2 bases, and 11 bases lay in between. CDR3 sequence: CASSIARGGNQPQHF. The CDR3 DNA follows: TGTGCCAGTAGTATTGCTAGGGGCGGCAATCAGCCCCAGCATTTT.

The chain recombines TRBV3-1 (or the pseudogene TRBV3-2) with TRBJ2-2, with 14 nucleotides matching TRBD2. The CDR3 runs to 16 residues. V gave up 1 base and J gave up 5 bases; unmatched junction bases: 0. Germline-derived CDR1 and CDR2 are LGHDT and YNNKEL (reference sequence). CDR3 loop: CASSQGTSGRTGELFF. The CDR3 DNA sequence: TGTGCCAGCAGCCAAGGGACTAGCGGGAGGACCGGGGAGCTGTTTTTT.

DNA of the CDR3: TGCGCCAGCAGTTTCCCGGTCCTGAACACCGGGGAGCTGTTTTTT. This codes for CASSFPVLNTGELFF. The chain combines TRBV10-1 with TRBJ2-2; no reliable D call. Per germline, CDR1 WNHNN and CDR2 SYGVQD (reference sequence). The V gene lost 5 bases and the J gene lost 1 base, with 11 bases spanning the gap. The CDR3 covers 15 residues.

This clone was recorded once. This chain joins TRBV4-1 and TRBJ2-5; D unresolved. Germline V gene lookup returns CDR1 MGHRA and CDR2 YSYEKL. The V and J ends lost 4 bases and 4 bases respectively, with 22 bases between them. This CDR3 contains 17 residues. The CDR3 DNA is TGCGCCAGCAGCCGATACTGGCCCGGGTCCGACGGAGAGACCCAGTACTTC. As protein: CASSRYWPGSDGETQYF.

Details on this clone: Other DNA sequences of this sample code for an identical CDR3. The V and J genes are TRBV2 and TRBJ1-4; TRBD1 aligns across 9 bases. CDR1 is SNHLY and CDR2 is FYNNEI in the germline V gene. V shed 4 bases, J shed 8 bases, and the junction held 5 bases outside the gene matches. This CDR3 region has 14 residues. CDR3 region: CASSVDRGREKLFF. The CDR3 nucleotides read TGTGCCAGCAGTGTGGACAGGGGTAGAGAAAAACTGTTTTTT.

V is TRBV14 and J is TRBJ1-4; tentative D call: TRBD1 (6 bases). Per the germline V gene, CDR1 is SGHDN and CDR2 is FVKESK. This CDR3 is built from 15 residues. Trimming left V 0 bases short and J 3 bases short, with 8 bases between. The DNA for the CDR3 is TGTGCCAGCAGCCAAGAGGGGACACCTAATGAAAAACTGTTTTTT. Its protein product is CASSQEGTPNEKLFF. Using reference TRBV14 and TRBJ1-4 for the parts outside the CDR3, the full variable domain is EAGVTQFPSHSVIEKGQTVTLRCDPISGHDNLYWYRRVMGKEIKFLLHFVKESKQDESGMPNNRFLAERTGGTYSTLKVQPAELEDSGVYFCASSQEGTPNEKLFFGSGTQLSVL.

This sequence joins TRBV5-1 and TRBJ2-3, with 11 bases matching TRBD2. From germline, CDR1 is SGHRS and CDR2 YFSETQ. V shed 4 bases, J shed 2 bases, and the junction held 3 bases outside the gene matches. The CDR3 consists of 15 residues. CDR3: CASSPGLAATDTQYF. CDR3 DNA sequence: TGCGCCAGCAGCCCGGGACTAGCGGCCACAGATACGCAGTATTTT.

The rearrangement links TRBV11-2 to TRBJ2-4; TRBD1 matches at 8 bases. The germline V gene encodes CDR1 SGHAT and CDR2 FQNNGV. The CDR3 covers 17 residues. V was pared by 5 bases and J by 4 bases, with 13 bases of the junction left unmatched. The CDR3 DNA sequence: TGTGCCAGCAGCCCTAGCCCCGTCTACAGGGGGAAAAACATTCAGTACTTC. Its protein is CASSPSPVYRGKNIQYF.

The J gene is TRBJ2-3, the V gene TRBV14; a weak D match, TRBD2 (5 bases). Germline V gene lookup returns CDR1 SGHDN and CDR2 FVKESK. This CDR3 is 15 amino acids long. V lost 6 bases to trimming and J lost 4 bases, with 17 bases between them. The CDR3 region has the DNA TGTGCCAGCAGTCGGGCCCTCGGGATGCCAGATACGCAGTATTTT. This codes for CASSRALGMPDTQYF.